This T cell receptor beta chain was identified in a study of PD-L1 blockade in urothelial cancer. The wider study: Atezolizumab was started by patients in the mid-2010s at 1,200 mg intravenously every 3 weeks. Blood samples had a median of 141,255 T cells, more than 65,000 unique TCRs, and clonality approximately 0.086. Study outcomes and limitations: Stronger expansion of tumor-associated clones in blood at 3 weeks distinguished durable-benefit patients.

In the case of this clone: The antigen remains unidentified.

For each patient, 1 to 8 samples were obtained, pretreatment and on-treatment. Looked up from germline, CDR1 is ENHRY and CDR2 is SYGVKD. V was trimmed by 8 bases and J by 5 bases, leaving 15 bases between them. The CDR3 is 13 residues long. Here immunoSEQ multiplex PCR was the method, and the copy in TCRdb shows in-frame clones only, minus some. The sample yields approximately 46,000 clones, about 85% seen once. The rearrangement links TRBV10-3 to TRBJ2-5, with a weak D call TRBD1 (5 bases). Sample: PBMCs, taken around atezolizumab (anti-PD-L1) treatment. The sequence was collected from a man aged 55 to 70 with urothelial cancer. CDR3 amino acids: CAIGWGRPETQYF. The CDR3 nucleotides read TGTGCCATCGGTTGGGGCCGACCGGAGACCCAGTACTTC.